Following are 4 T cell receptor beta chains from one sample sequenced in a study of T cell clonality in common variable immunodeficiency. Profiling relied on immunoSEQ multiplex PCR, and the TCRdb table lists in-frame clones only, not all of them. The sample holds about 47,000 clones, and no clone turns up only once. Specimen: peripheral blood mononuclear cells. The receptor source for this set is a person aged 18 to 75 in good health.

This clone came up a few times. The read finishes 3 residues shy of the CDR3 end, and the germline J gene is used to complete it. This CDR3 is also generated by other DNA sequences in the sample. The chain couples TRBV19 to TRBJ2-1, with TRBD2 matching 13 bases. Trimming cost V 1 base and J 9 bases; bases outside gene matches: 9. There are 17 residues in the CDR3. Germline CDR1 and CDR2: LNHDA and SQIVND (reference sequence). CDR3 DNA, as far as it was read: TGTGCCAGTAGTATAGCCGACTTTCGACTAGCGGGGGGTGAG. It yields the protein CASSIADFRLAGGE. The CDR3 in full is CASSIADFRLAGGEQFF.

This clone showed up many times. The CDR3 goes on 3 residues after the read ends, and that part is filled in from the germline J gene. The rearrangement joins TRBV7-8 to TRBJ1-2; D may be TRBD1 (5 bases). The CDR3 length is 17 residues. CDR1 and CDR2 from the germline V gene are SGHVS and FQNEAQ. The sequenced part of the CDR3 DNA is TGTGCCAGCAGTCGGATCCGGGACGGACCGCCCGGGGGAGGC. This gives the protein CASSRIRDGPPGGG. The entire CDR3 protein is CASSRIRDGPPGGGYTF.

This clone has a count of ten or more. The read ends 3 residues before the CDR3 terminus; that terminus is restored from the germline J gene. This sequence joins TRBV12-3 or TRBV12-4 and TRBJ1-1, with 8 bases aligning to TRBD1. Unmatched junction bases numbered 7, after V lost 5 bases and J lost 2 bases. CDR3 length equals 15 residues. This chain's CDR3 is CASSPGTGLNTEAFF. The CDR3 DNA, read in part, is TGTGCCAGCAGTCCCGGGACAGGTTTAAACACTGAA.

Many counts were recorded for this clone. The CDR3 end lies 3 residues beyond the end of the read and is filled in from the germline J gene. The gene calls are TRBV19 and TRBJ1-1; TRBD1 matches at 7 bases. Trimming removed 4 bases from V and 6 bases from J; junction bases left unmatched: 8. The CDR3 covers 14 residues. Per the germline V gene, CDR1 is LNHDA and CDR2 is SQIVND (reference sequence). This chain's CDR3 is CASSTDRAVPEAFF. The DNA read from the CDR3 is TGTGCCAGTAGTACAGACAGGGCCGTACCTGAA.